The clone carrying this T cell receptor (beta chain) was counted between two and nine times. The sample originates from a study of type 1 and type 2 diabetes patients. The PCR template was genomic DNA. A primer set of 30 forward and 13 reverse primers amplified the CDR3. TCRdb passed the multiplex PCR reads through MiXCR, listing each CDR3 protein once. The sample holds 280,000 or so distinct CDR3 sequences, around 47% seen once. Germline CDR1 reads SGHRS; CDR2 reads YFSETQ. The ends were cut back, 5 bases at V and 1 base at J, with 12 bases in the middle. CDR3 length: 14 amino acids. Source material: peripheral blood mononuclear cells (PBMCs). The sequence came from a man younger than 35 with type 2 diabetes. The V and J genes are TRBV5-1 and TRBJ1-1, with D possibly matching TRBD1 (5 bases). The CDR3 coding sequence is TGCGCCAGCAGAGCCGGGACGGCGAACACTGAAGCTTTCTTT. It encodes CASRAGTANTEAFF.